Below, 17 T cell receptor beta chains from the same sample are listed, as sequenced in a study of T cell responses to AZD1222 COVID-19 vaccine. Libraries were prepared by immunoSEQ multiplex PCR; TCRdb keeps only in-frame clonotypes and omits some of them. The table shows 150,000 or so clones, with about nine tenths occurring only once. This specimen consisted of peripheral blood, obtained on day 0 of AZD1222 vaccination. The receptors were gathered from an adult in good health.

The chain uses TRBV10-3 and TRBJ1-3; 7 nucleotides agree with TRBD1. CDR1 and CDR2 (germline): ENHRY, SYGVKD. The CDR3 runs to 16 residues. The J segment lost 4 bases and the V segment lost 6 bases, leaving 12 bases of the junction unmatched. The chain's CDR3 is CAISRQGLVEGNTIYF. As DNA, the CDR3 is TGTGCCATCAGCAGACAGGGATTGGTAGAAGGAAACACCATATATTTT.

The rearrangement joins TRBV6-1 to TRBJ1-2, with TRBD1 as a possible D gene (5 bases). Looked up from germline, CDR1 is MNHNS and CDR2 is SASEGT. This CDR3 has 11 residues. The CDR3 is CTIGVGNGYTF. The CDR3 DNA reads TGTACGATAGGGGTGGGAAACGGCTACACCTTC.

This chain connects TRBV29-1 to TRBJ1-2; tentative D call: TRBD1 (5 bases). The CDR3 contains 11 residues. V lost 6 bases, J lost 4 bases, and 9 bases lay in between. Germline lookup yields CDR1 SQVTM and CDR2 ANQGSEA. Here the CDR3 DNA reads TGCAGCGTGGGGCAGACCTATGGCTACACCTTC. Protein: CSVGQTYGYTF.

The chain's CDR3 is CSASGPYWPNSPLHF. CDR3 nucleotides: TGCAGTGCTAGTGGCCCTTATTGGCCTAATTCACCCCTCCACTTT. The chain joins TRBV20-1 to TRBJ1-6; D not resolved. Trimming pared 3 bases from V and 6 bases from J, leaving 15 bases between. The germline V gene encodes CDR1 DFQATT and CDR2 SNEGSKA (reference sequence). CDR3 size: 15 residues.

The rearrangement links TRBV24-1 to TRBJ2-1, with D possibly called TRBD1 or TRBD2 (5 bases each). Germline CDR1 is KGHDR and CDR2 is SFDVKD. Deletions cut 2 bases from V and 12 bases from J, with 10 bases between. This CDR3 has 12 residues. Here the CDR3 reads CATSDSKRGQFF. The CDR3 DNA sequence: TGTGCCACCAGTGATTCAAAGAGGGGGCAGTTCTTC.

The chain joins TRBV11-3 to TRBJ2-1; weak D call: TRBD1 (5 bases). Looked up from germline, CDR1 is SGHNT and CDR2 is YENEEA. This CDR3 region has 14 residues. Between the trimmed V and J ends, which lost 0 bases and 7 bases, there was a span of 10 bases. CDR3 nucleotide sequence: TGTGCCAGCAGCTTAGATACAGGATGGAATGAGCAGTTCTTC. It encodes CASSLDTGWNEQFF.

V and J are TRBV2 and TRBJ2-7; no clear D. This CDR3 has 11 residues. The V gene lost 7 bases and the J gene lost 6 bases, with 10 bases spanning the gap. CDR1 is SNHLY and CDR2 is FYNNEI in the germline V gene. CDR3 sequence reads: CASNYMAEQYF. The CDR3, as DNA: TGTGCCAGCAACTATATGGCCGAGCAGTACTTC.

The V gene is TRBV13, the J gene TRBJ2-1; 10 positions match TRBD2. The J segment lost 0 bases and the V segment lost 5 bases, leaving 16 bases of the junction unmatched. Germline V gene sequence: CDR1 PRHDT, CDR2 FYEKMQ (reference sequence). The CDR3 has 20 residues. The CDR3 coding sequence is TGTGCCAGCAGCCTCTATTCCCGGACTAGCGGAAGGAGCTCCTACAATGAGCAGTTCTTC. It specifies CASSLYSRTSGRSSYNEQFF.

The rearrangement joins TRBV4-1 to TRBJ1-2, with 7 bases fitting TRBD1. Germline V lookup: CDR1 MGHRA, CDR2 YSYEKL. V dropped 1 base and J dropped 4; count of bases not matched to a gene: 6. The CDR3 loop spans 15 amino acids. The DNA of the CDR3 is TGCGCCAGCAGCCAAGTCCCGGGACAGATCTATGGCTACACCTTC. Its translation: CASSQVPGQIYGYTF.

This clone was seen ten or more times. V and J are TRBV5-1 and TRBJ2-2, with D hard to call. CDR1 is SGHRS and CDR2 is YFSETQ in the germline V gene. Trimming stripped 0 bases from V and 5 bases from J, with 8 bases between. The CDR3 is 14 amino acids. The CDR3 reads CASSLALRTGELFF. The CDR3 coding sequence is TGCGCCAGCAGCTTGGCCCTTAGAACCGGGGAGCTGTTTTTT.

This clone was seen once. CDR3 amino acids: CATSDFRGSGDEQFF. The CDR3 coding sequence is TGTGCCACCAGTGATTTCAGGGGATCGGGCGATGAGCAGTTCTTC. This chain joins TRBV24-1 and TRBJ2-1; the D gene is possibly TRBD1 (6 bases). The CDR3 totals 15 residues. Looked up from germline, CDR1 is KGHDR and CDR2 is SFDVKD. The V gene lost 1 base and the J gene lost 8 bases, with 14 bases spanning the gap.

Only one count was recorded for this clone. This chain uses TRBV4-3 with TRBJ1-2, with unresolved D. Trimming removed 4 bases from V and 3 bases from J, with 15 bases in between. Germline-derived CDR1 and CDR2 are LGHNA and YSLEER. The CDR3 spans 15 residues. This chain's CDR3 is CASSLLTGNDYGYTF. The CDR3 nucleotides read TGCGCCAGCAGCCTACTTACGGGGAACGACTATGGCTACACCTTC.

The CDR3 DNA sequence: TGTGCCAGCAGCTTAGTATCGGGCTACTCTAACTATGGCTACACCTTC. Translated: CASSLVSGYSNYGYTF. The chain combines TRBV7-8 with TRBJ1-2, with D hard to call. CDR1 is SGHVS and CDR2 is FQNEAQ in the germline V gene. Trimming shortened V by 1 base and J by 0 bases, and 12 bases separated the two germline ends. This CDR3 is built from 16 residues.

This chain joins TRBV27 and TRBJ2-1, with 9 positions matching TRBD2. From germline, CDR1 is MNHEY and CDR2 SMNVEV (reference sequence). The CDR3 sequence is 12 residues long. The trim removed 9 bases at V and 9 bases at J, leaving 6 bases unmatched. The CDR3 loop reads CASWRGGAEQFF. For the CDR3, the DNA is TGTGCCAGTTGGCGGGGGGGCGCTGAGCAGTTCTTC.

V usage is TRBV6-6 and J usage is TRBJ1-1; TRBD1 agrees at 9 bases. V was pared by 6 bases and J by 5 bases, with 7 bases of the junction left unmatched. CDR1 MNHNY and CDR2 SVGAGI come from the germline V gene (reference sequence). The CDR3 runs to 14 residues. CDR3 amino acids: CASRYRGQGTEAFF. As DNA, the CDR3 is TGTGCCAGCAGATACAGGGGGCAGGGAACTGAAGCTTTCTTT.

This clone was counted once. The rearrangement joins TRBV3-1 (or the pseudogene TRBV3-2) to TRBJ2-5; D gene ambiguous. The CDR3 contains 13 residues. Per the germline V gene, CDR1 is LGHDT and CDR2 is YNNKEL (reference sequence). Trimming took off 0 bases at V and 5 bases at J, with 7 bases between the two ends. CDR3 nucleotide sequence: TGTGCCAGCAGCCAAGAGGTGGGGGAGACCCAGTACTTC. It specifies CASSQEVGETQYF.

The rearrangement joins TRBV6-5 to TRBJ1-2; 9 bases line up with TRBD1. Looked up from germline, CDR1 is MNHEY and CDR2 is SVGAGI. The CDR3 has 15 amino acids. The V and J ends lost 4 bases and 2 bases, in that order; junction bases with no gene match: 5. This CDR3 reads CASSSPGQGNYGYTF. The CDR3 DNA is TGTGCCAGCAGTTCCCCGGGACAGGGAAACTATGGCTACACCTTC.